Described below is a single T cell receptor beta chain sequence and its context. Its antigen specificity is not known. The sample holds no much larger clone one base away, and base qualities are not on file. The sample's treatment or condition label, decoded: live attenuated yellow fever vaccine strain. At every blood-draw timepoint, two biological replicates of bulk PBMCs were collected. PBMCs were isolated from peripheral blood using a standard Ficoll-Paque protocol. TriZol was used to extract RNA from bulk PBMCs, from CD4 and CD8 fractions, and from dextramer-positive and dextramer-negative fractions. Looking up the germline V gene (reference sequence) yields CDR1 SEHNR and CDR2 FQNEAQ. V is pruned by 7 bases and J by 2 bases, leaving 4 bases of the junction without a gene match. The CDR3, cysteine through phenylalanine, is 14 amino acids long. CDR3 DNA is the only sequence kept; it has 42 bases, read in frame from the first base.

The sample belongs to a study of T cells after yellow fever vaccination (dated by TCRdb to the late 2010s). With respect to the entire study: The SMART-Seq v4 Ultra Low Input RNA kit was used to prepare libraries from fractions with low cell numbers. To follow T-cell clones before and after primary and booster YFV17D yellow fever vaccination, bulk TCR alpha and beta repertoires were sequenced over time. Two healthy male donors, one aged 18 to 30 and one aged 30 to 40 years, were included in the cohort. Bulk PBMC replicates and cell subsets were isolated from blood drawn at multiple timepoints before and after both primary and secondary immunization.

Overall study results and their limits: Compared with the primary T-cell response, the secondary T-cell response was faster but weaker, reaching its peak on day 5 rather than on day 15. Most clones expanded after primary vaccination (almost 97% of CD4 and roughly 91% of CD8) were re-detected after the booster, suggesting that broad memory maintenance occurred. A small fraction of clonotypes appeared in both the CD4 and CD8 compartments, likely as a result of convergent recombination. Because only a couple of donors were included in the study, the extent to which the findings can be generalized is limited. Computational filtering was needed because FACS-sorted repertoires could contain abundant contaminating clonotypes from the bulk population.

TCR cDNA was made using 5'RACE template switching, a step that added a universal primer site and unique molecular identifiers. Priming for cDNA synthesis came from both the TCR alpha and TCR beta constant segments. Library amplification involved two PCR steps, and the second step added sample barcodes and sequencing adapters. Sequencing of libraries was done on Illumina HiSeq 2500 (2x100 bp) or NovaSeq (2x150 bp). The source study handled its data this way. Reads were demultiplexed and collapsed into UMI consensus sequences with MIGEC, and V(D)J alignment was performed with MiXCR. Vaccine-responding clonotypes were defined with edgeR using replicate PBMC samples, requiring FDR below 0.01 and a log2 fold change above 5 up to day 15. Each bulk clonotype received a CD4 or CD8 identity based on whether the sequenced CD4 or CD8 repertoire contained that clonotype at higher abundance. TCRdb reanalyzed the raw reads on its own, using fastp at Q25 for trimming and MiXCR for clone calling, and kept in-frame beta chains. Entries are consolidated by CDR3 protein sequence, retaining the most common genes and DNA. The V and J calls, along with clone size, are taken from TCRdb and not from the paper's own processing. Here the sample has 360,000 or so distinct CDR3 sequences; around a tenth occur a single time. The ten largest clones take up roughly a sixth of the sample.

This sequence uses TRBV7-9 and TRBJ2-3; 9 of the junction bases match TRBD2. This clonotype was obtained from a man between 18 and 29 years old who received the YFV17D yellow fever vaccine. The input for sequencing was PBMCs, taken on the day of the first yellow fever vaccination. The sequenced DNA is TGTGCCAGCAAACTAGCGGGTTACACAGATACGCAGTATTTT. This codes for CASKLAGYTDTQYF.